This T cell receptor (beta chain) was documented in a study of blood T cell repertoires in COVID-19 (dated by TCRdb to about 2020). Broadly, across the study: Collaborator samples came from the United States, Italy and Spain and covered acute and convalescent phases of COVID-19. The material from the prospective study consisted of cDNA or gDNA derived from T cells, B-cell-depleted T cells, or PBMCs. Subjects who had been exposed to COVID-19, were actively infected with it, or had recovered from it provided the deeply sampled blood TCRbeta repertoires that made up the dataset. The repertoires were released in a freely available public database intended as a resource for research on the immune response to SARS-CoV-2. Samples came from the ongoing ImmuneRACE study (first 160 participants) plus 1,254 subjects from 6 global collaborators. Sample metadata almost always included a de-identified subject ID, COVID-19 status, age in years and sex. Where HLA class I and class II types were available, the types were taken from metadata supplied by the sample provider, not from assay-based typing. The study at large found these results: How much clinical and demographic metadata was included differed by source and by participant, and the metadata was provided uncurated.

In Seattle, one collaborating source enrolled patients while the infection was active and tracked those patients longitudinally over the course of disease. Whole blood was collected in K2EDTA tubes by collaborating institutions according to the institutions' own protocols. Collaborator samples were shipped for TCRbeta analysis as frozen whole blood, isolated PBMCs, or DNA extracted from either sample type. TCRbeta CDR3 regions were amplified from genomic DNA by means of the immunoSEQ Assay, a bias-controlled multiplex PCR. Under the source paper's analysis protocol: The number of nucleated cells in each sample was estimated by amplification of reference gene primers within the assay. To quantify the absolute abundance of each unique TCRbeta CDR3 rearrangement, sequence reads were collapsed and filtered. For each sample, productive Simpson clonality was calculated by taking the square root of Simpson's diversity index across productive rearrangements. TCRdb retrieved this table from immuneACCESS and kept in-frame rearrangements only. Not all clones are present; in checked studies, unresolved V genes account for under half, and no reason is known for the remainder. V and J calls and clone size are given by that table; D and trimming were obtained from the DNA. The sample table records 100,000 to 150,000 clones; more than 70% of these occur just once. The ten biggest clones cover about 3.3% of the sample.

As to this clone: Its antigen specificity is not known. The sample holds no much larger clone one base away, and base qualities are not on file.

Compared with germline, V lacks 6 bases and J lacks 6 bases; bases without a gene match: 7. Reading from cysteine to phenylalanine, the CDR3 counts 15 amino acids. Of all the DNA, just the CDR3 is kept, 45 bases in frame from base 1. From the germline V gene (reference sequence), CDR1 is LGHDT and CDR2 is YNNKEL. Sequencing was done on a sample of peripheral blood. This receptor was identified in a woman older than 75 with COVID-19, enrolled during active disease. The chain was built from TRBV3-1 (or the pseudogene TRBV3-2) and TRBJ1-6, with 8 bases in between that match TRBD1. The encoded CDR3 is CASSPNRGGNSPLHF. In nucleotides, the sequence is TGTGCCAGCAGTCCAAACAGGGGGGGTAATTCACCCCTCCACTTT.